Below are 4 T cell receptor beta chains sequenced from a single sample in a study of CD8 T cells in ankylosing spondylitis. General study points: Characteristic, it appeared, of ankylosing spondylitis blood was a TCR beta motif of several highly homologous variants.

Their antigens are not known. MiXCR, run by TCRdb on the 5' RACE reads, gives a single entry per CDR3 protein. The sample yields around 390,000 distinct CDR3 sequences, 20% to 25% seen once. The sample comprised blood, either unsorted or a sorted T cell fraction (not recorded which). The receptors here all came from a male donor with ankylosing spondylitis.

This clonotype was seen only a few times. This sequence joins TRBV9 and TRBJ2-3; 8 positions agree with TRBD1. Germline assignment: CDR1 SGDLS and CDR2 YYNGEE. This CDR3 comprises 14 residues. With V trimmed by 1 base and J by 6 bases, 4 bases remained unmatched. The DNA for the CDR3 is TGTGCCAGCAGCGTAACAGGGGGGAAGGATACGCAGTATTTT. This gives the protein CASSVTGGKDTQYF.

The gene calls are TRBV19 and TRBJ2-1; no clear D gene. Trimming removed 1 base from V and 6 bases from J, with 7 bases in between. CDR1 is LNHDA, CDR2 SQIVND, per germline (reference sequence). The CDR3 totals 13 residues. The CDR3, as DNA: TGTGCCAGTAGTATAGGCCAGGCCAATGAGCAGTTCTTC. Its translation: CASSIGQANEQFF.

This clonotype was observed a few times. The V and J genes are TRBV7-2 and TRBJ1-1; TRBD1 is a possible D gene (5 bases). The CDR3 extends over 14 amino acids. CDR1 SGHTA and CDR2 FQGNSA come from the germline V gene. Deletions cut 1 base from V and 5 bases from J, with 11 bases between. The CDR3 sequence is CASSLVQGWTEAFF. In nucleotides, the CDR3 is TGTGCCAGCAGCTTAGTGCAGGGATGGACTGAAGCTTTCTTT. Supplemented by reference TRBV7-2 and TRBJ1-1, the full variable domain reads GAGVSQSPSNKVTEKGKDVELRCDPISGHTALYWYRQSLGQGLEFLIYFQGNSAPDKSGLPSDRFSAERTGGSVSTLTIQRTQQEDSAVYLCASSLVQGWTEAFFGQGTRLTVV.

This clonotype was counted only a few times. The rearrangement uses TRBV20-1 and TRBJ2-7; 13 bases are shared with TRBD2. J lost 3 bases, V lost 0 bases, and 5 bases had no gene match. Germline V gene lookup returns CDR1 DFQATT and CDR2 SNEGSKA (reference sequence). The CDR3 spans 16 residues. The CDR3 DNA is TGCAGTGCTAGAGATTGGGGACTAGCGGGAATCTACGAGCAGTACTTC. Protein: CSARDWGLAGIYEQYF.